Below are 20 T cell receptor beta chains sequenced from a single sample in a study of blood T cell repertoires in COVID-19. Assay: immunoSEQ multiplex PCR; the TCRdb copy retains only in-frame clones and omits some. The repertoire holds about 230,000 clones, with roughly 76% as singletons. Sequences were obtained from peripheral blood. These TCRs come from a woman of 80 years or more with COVID-19, enrolled during active disease.

Concerning this clone: Germline is not matched at one junction end, which may reflect a read error. V and J are TRBV28 and TRBJ2-3; no definite D call. The CDR3 is 12 residues long. CDR1 and CDR2 (germline): MDHEN, SYDVKM. CDR3 bases: TGTGCCGGCAGCGTTTTGGGCGATACGCAGTATTTT. Residues: CAGSVLGDTQYF.

J is TRBJ1-6 and V is TRBV7-2; 7 positions agree with TRBD1. The CDR3 runs 16 residues. V dropped 2 bases and J dropped 7; count of bases not matched to a gene: 8. Germline V lookup: CDR1 SGHTA, CDR2 FQGNSA. In DNA form, the CDR3 reads TGTGCCAGCAGCTTAAAGGTGGGCAGGGGGAATTCACCCCTCCACTTT. Translation: CASSLKVGRGNSPLHF.

The rearrangement uses TRBV12-3 or TRBV12-4 and TRBJ2-5; D unclear. Trimming left V 3 bases short and J 4 bases short, with 9 bases between. There are 13 residues in the CDR3. The CDR3 DNA reads TGTGCCAGCAGTTTGGCTAGGAGAGAGACCCAGTACTTC. Translation: CASSLARRETQYF.

The chain employs TRBV7-3 and TRBJ2-2; 10 positions agree with TRBD1. Per germline, CDR1 SGHTA and CDR2 FQGTGA. After removal of 5 bases from V and 4 bases from J, the junction contained 4 bases not matched to a gene. The CDR3 runs to 15 residues. CDR3 amino acids: CASSLRTGGTGELFF. CDR3 in DNA: TGTGCCAGCAGCCTTCGGACAGGGGGCACCGGGGAGCTGTTTTTT.

The chain carries TRBV19 and TRBJ2-1; 12 bases agree with TRBD2. V was pared by 8 bases and J by 0 bases, with 14 bases of the junction left unmatched. Germline V gene sequence: CDR1 LNHDA, CDR2 SQIVND (reference sequence). This CDR3 is built from 19 residues. The CDR3 protein is CASALGGLAGFSSYNEQFF. The CDR3 region has the DNA TGTGCCAGTGCCCTTGGTGGACTAGCGGGGTTTAGCTCCTACAATGAGCAGTTCTTC.

The J gene is TRBJ1-1, the V gene TRBV5-1; 9 positions match TRBD1. This CDR3 has 14 amino acids. V lost 2 bases to trimming and J lost 8 bases; unmatched junction nucleotides: 7. CDR1 is SGHRS and CDR2 is YFSETQ in the germline V gene. As DNA, the CDR3 is TGCGCCAGCAGCTTTAACAGGGGGCGCGGAGAAGCTTTCTTT. Protein sequence: CASSFNRGRGEAFF.

This sequence joins TRBV7-8 and TRBJ1-2, with 10 nucleotides matching TRBD1. The CDR3 consists of 16 residues. Germline lookup yields CDR1 SGHVS and CDR2 FQNEAQ. The V segment lost 5 bases and the J segment 8 bases; nucleotides outside the gene matches: 14. The CDR3 sequence is CASSPGQGPVGSGYTF. The CDR3 nucleotides read TGTGCCAGCAGCCCGGGACAGGGGCCCGTTGGAAGCGGCTACACCTTC.

The chain has TRBV5-1 and TRBJ2-1, with TRBD2 matching over 7 bases. CDR1 is SGHRS and CDR2 is YFSETQ in the germline V gene. The CDR3 runs to 15 residues. V gave up 0 bases and J gave up 2 bases; unmatched junction bases: 2. CDR3 sequence (DNA): TGCGCCAGCAGCTTGGGGGAGGGCCCCTACAATGAGCAGTTCTTC. Translated: CASSLGEGPYNEQFF.

The V call is TRBV5-4, the J call TRBJ2-2; D is unresolved. Germline loops: CDR1 SGHNT, CDR2 YYREEE (reference sequence). The CDR3 is 11 residues long. Between the trimmed V and J ends, which lost 2 bases and 6 bases, there was a span of 2 bases. The CDR3 DNA reads TGTGCCAGCAGCTTCGCCGGGGAGCTGTTTTTT. Protein sequence: CASSFAGELFF. Based on the CDR3 plus reference TRBV5-4 and TRBJ2-2, the full variable domain is ETGVTQSPTHLIKTRGQQVTLRCSSQSGHNTVSWYQQALGQGPQFIFQYYREEENGRGNFPPRFSGLQFPNYSSELNVNALELDDSALYLCASSFAGELFFGEGSRLTVL.

This sequence joins TRBV19 and TRBJ1-2; no clear D gene. With 1 base removed from V and 2 bases from J, the gap between germline ends came to 17 bases. Germline CDR1 reads LNHDA; CDR2 reads SQIVND (reference sequence). CDR3 length: 17 amino acids. CDR3 bases: TGTGCCAGTAGTATAGCCCGTCCAGGAAGGTACAACTATGGCTACACCTTC. It is translated as CASSIARPGRYNYGYTF.

The chain joins TRBV5-1 to TRBJ1-2; D uncertain. V shed 0 bases and J shed 3 bases, with 12 bases lying between them. The length of the CDR3 is 15 residues. The V gene's germline CDR1 is SGHRS and CDR2 YFSETQ. This CDR3 is CASSLGPPPDYGYTF. CDR3 nucleotide sequence: TGCGCCAGCAGCTTGGGGCCCCCTCCTGACTATGGCTACACCTTC.

The V and J genes are TRBV7-3 and TRBJ2-1; 8 nucleotides line up with TRBD1. The V gene end was trimmed by 5 bases and the J gene end by 8 bases; junction bases not matched to a gene: 11. Germline V gene data show CDR1 as SGHTA and CDR2 as FQGTGA. The CDR3 is made up of 15 amino acids. CDR3 sequence reads: CASSRGTGRVDEQFF. The CDR3 nucleotides read TGTGCCAGCAGCCGAGGGACAGGACGAGTTGATGAGCAGTTCTTC. The full variable domain, completed using reference TRBV7-3 and TRBJ2-1, is GAGVSQTPSNKVTEKGKYVELRCDPISGHTALYWYRQSLGQGPEFLIYFQGTGAADDSGLPNDRFFAVRPEGSVSTLKIQRTERGDSAVYLCASSRGTGRVDEQFFGPGTRLTVL.

The chain couples TRBV2 to TRBJ2-7; TRBD2 agrees at 11 bases. This CDR3 comprises 16 residues. J lost 3 bases, V lost 6 bases, and 10 bases had no gene match. Germline CDR1 reads SNHLY; CDR2 reads FYNNEI. This CDR3 is CASRPARGLADYEQYF. In DNA form, the CDR3 reads TGTGCCAGCAGGCCAGCTCGGGGACTAGCGGACTACGAGCAGTACTTC. The full variable domain, in which reference TRBV2 and TRBJ2-7 provide the parts outside the CDR3, is EPEVTQTPSHQVTQMGQEVILRCVPISNHLYFYWYRQILGQKVEFLVSFYNNEISEKSEIFDDQFSVERPDGSNFTLKIRSTKLEDSAMYFCASRPARGLADYEQYFGPGTRLTVT.

J is TRBJ2-6 and V is TRBV19; D gene unclear. Germline V gene sequence: CDR1 LNHDA, CDR2 SQIVND (reference sequence). The CDR3 contains 13 residues. Trimming cost V 6 bases and J 2 bases, with 5 bases left between them. The CDR3 DNA sequence: TGTGCCAGTAGGAGGACTGGGGCCAACGTCCTGACTTTC. Protein product: CASRRTGANVLTF.

The chain joins TRBV4-1 to TRBJ2-3; 8 nucleotides match TRBD2. This CDR3 comprises 13 residues. Germline assignment: CDR1 MGHRA and CDR2 YSYEKL. V dropped 4 bases and J dropped 6; count of bases not matched to a gene: 3. Written as DNA, the CDR3 is TGCGCCAGCAGCCCCCAGCGGGGGGATACGCAGTATTTT. It is translated as CASSPQRGDTQYF.

The chain is built from TRBV6-1 and TRBJ2-1; 8 bases agree with TRBD1. CDR3 length: 13 amino acids. Per germline, CDR1 MNHNS and CDR2 SASEGT. Losses at the gene ends were 5 bases for V and 8 bases for J; bases not matched to a gene: 5. The CDR3, as DNA: TGTGCCAGCAGTTCCCAGGGGGCCTATGAGCAGTTCTTC. This translates into CASSSQGAYEQFF.

The chain uses TRBV14 and TRBJ1-4; no definite D call. CDR1 and CDR2 from the germline V gene are SGHDN and FVKESK. CDR3 length: 15 amino acids. The ends were cut back, 4 bases at V and 5 bases at J, with 14 bases in the middle. The CDR3, as DNA: TGTGCCAGCAGCCGCACCGGAGGGCCCAATGAAAAACTGTTTTTT. Encoded protein: CASSRTGGPNEKLFF.

This chain joins TRBV5-1 and TRBJ2-3; 7 nucleotides line up with TRBD2. This CDR3 contains 17 residues. Germline V gives CDR1 SGHRS, CDR2 YFSETQ. The V segment lost 0 bases and the J segment 0 bases; nucleotides outside the gene matches: 7. CDR3 bases: TGCGCCAGCAGCTTGGTTAGGAGCGGGGCAAGCACAGATACGCAGTATTTT. Translation gives CASSLVRSGASTDTQYF.

The CDR3 coding sequence is TGTGCCAGCAGCTTGGAGGGGGCGCGGTATTTT. Translation: CASSLEGARYF. The chain has TRBV7-9 and TRBJ2-3, with TRBD1 as a possible D gene (7 bases). The CDR3 length is 11 residues. Germline V gene lookup returns CDR1 SEHNR and CDR2 FQNEAQ (reference sequence). Trimming stripped 3 bases from V and 14 bases from J, with 12 bases between.

V gene TRBV6-2 or TRBV6-3 combines with J gene TRBJ1-5; maybe TRBD1 (6 bases). The V gene lost 6 bases and the J gene lost 7 bases, with 7 bases spanning the gap. There are 11 residues in the CDR3. CDR1 MNHEY and CDR2 SVGEGT come from the germline V gene. The CDR3 DNA sequence: TGTGCCAGCAGCCAGGGGCAGCCCCAGCATTTT. Its translation is CASSQGQPQHF.